The 9 T cell receptor beta chains in this list originate from one sample, sequenced in a study of T cells in localized non-small cell lung cancer. Sequencing used immunoSEQ multiplex PCR; TCRdb keeps in-frame clones, though not all of them. Here the sample spans under 2,000 clones, more than 20% being singletons. The sample consisted of lung tumor tissue, taken before any cancer treatment. These receptors were taken from a woman aged 40-75 years with stage III lung adenocarcinoma.

This clone was recorded a few times. The genes are TRBV11-3 and TRBJ1-3; 11 bases map to TRBD1. Germline V CDR1 and CDR2: SGHNT, YENEEA. The J segment lost 4 bases and the V segment lost 5 bases, leaving 7 bases of the junction unmatched. This CDR3 is built from 16 residues. The CDR3, as DNA: TGTGCCAGCAGCGTTGGACAGGGGGCGCAAGGAAACACCATATATTTT. It yields the protein CASSVGQGAQGNTIYF.

This sequence joins TRBV7-5 and TRBJ1-3. TRBV7-5 is a listed pseudogene. This CDR3 comprises 19 residues. CDR3: CASSLDPLRVLIGGNTIYF. The CDR3 DNA reads TGTGCCAGCAGCTTAGACCCTCTACGGGTGCTCATCGGTGGAAACACCATATATTTT.

This clone is categorized as medium-sized. The V and J genes are TRBV6-8 and TRBJ2-1, with TRBD2 matching 10 bases. The V gene's germline CDR1 is MNHGY and CDR2 SAAAGT. V shed 8 bases, J shed 3 bases, and the junction held 16 bases outside the gene matches. The CDR3 is made up of 18 amino acids. CDR3 region: CASQDSKIAGGVYNEQFF. CDR3 in DNA: TGTGCCAGCCAGGACTCTAAGATAGCGGGGGGCGTCTACAATGAGCAGTTCTTC.

There are a few counts of this clone. The chain is built from TRBV14 and TRBJ2-7; D is undetermined. This CDR3 region has 16 residues. Germline V gives CDR1 SGHDN, CDR2 FVKESK. The V gene lost 0 bases and the J gene lost 2 bases, with 14 bases spanning the gap. CDR3 sequence reads: CASSQDMSRKTYEQYF. CDR3 nucleotides: TGTGCCAGCAGCCAAGATATGTCGCGGAAGACCTACGAGCAGTACTTC.

This chain joins TRBV5-1 and TRBJ2-1; 7 nucleotides align to TRBD2. The ends lost 0 bases at V and 6 bases at J; junction bases unmatched: 3. The CDR3 totals 14 residues. Germline V CDR1 and CDR2: SGHRS, YFSETQ. CDR3 protein: CASSLGTSGNEQFF. Here the CDR3 DNA reads TGCGCCAGCAGCTTGGGGACTAGTGGCAATGAGCAGTTCTTC.

This clone was counted only a few times. The J gene is TRBJ1-4, the V gene TRBV11-3; D is unresolved. The CDR3 is made up of 16 amino acids. Trimming stripped 0 bases from V and 5 bases from J, with 13 bases between. The germline CDR1 and CDR2 sequences are SGHNT and YENEEA. CDR3 amino acids: CASSLEEEGGNEKLFF. CDR3 in DNA: TGTGCCAGCAGCTTAGAGGAAGAGGGCGGGAATGAAAAACTGTTTTTT.

The chain uses TRBV29-1 and TRBJ2-7; 7 bases align to TRBD1. V dropped 0 bases and J dropped 0; count of bases not matched to a gene: 2. The CDR3 runs to 14 residues. CDR1 SQVTM and CDR2 ANQGSEA come from the germline V gene. The CDR3 bases are TGCAGCGTTGAAGAGGGACAGAGCTCCTACGAGCAGTACTTC. This codes for CSVEEGQSSYEQYF.

This clone has a handful of counts. This chain joins TRBV11-3 and TRBJ1-4; 9 bases match TRBD1. Germline loops: CDR1 SGHNT, CDR2 YENEEA. The CDR3 has 14 residues. With V trimmed by 4 bases and J by 7 bases, 4 bases remained unmatched. The CDR3 region is CASSWGTGTEKLFF. In DNA, the CDR3 is TGTGCCAGCAGCTGGGGGACAGGGACTGAAAAACTGTTTTTT.

This clone was counted a few times. This sequence joins TRBV5-1 and TRBJ2-2; the D is unclear. The CDR3 covers 14 residues. Germline CDR1 reads SGHRS; CDR2 reads YFSETQ. The germline V and J ends were trimmed by 0 bases and 0 bases, with 3 bases remaining between them. The CDR3 loop is CASSLEPNTGELFF. The CDR3 DNA reads TGCGCCAGCAGCTTGGAGCCGAACACCGGGGAGCTGTTTTTT.